This T cell receptor (beta chain) was retrieved from a study of regulatory T cells in long-lasting Graves disease. The CDR3 runs to 15 residues. Trimming took off 5 bases at V and 1 base at J, with 13 bases between the two ends. CDR1 and CDR2 from the germline V gene are MNHNS and SASEGT. The time point: newly diagnosed GD, antithyroid drugs for less than 3 months. The TCR library used RNA extracted from PBMCs. In building TCR beta libraries, iRepertoire HTBI primers were used together with Arm-PCR of CDR3 regions. TCRdb recomputed calls from the multiplex PCR reads with MiXCR, one row per CDR3 protein. The sample comprises a few hundred thousand distinct CDR3 sequences, 16% of which are singletons, and under 30% rests with the top ten. This clonotype was seen repeatedly, ten times or more. These data are also associated with another study on T cells in Graves' hyperthyroidism and ophthalmopathy. This second study says: In blood, most of the thyroid clonotypes expanded above 0.001 were also present.

The material sequenced was peripheral blood mononuclear cells (PBMCs), taken at new diagnosis, from a patient treated with antithyroid drugs. The chain employs TRBV6-1 and TRBJ2-3, with a possible D match to TRBD1 (6 bases). The receptor was isolated from a young woman with Graves disease. The CDR3: CASSTTGMGTDTQYF. As DNA, the CDR3 is TGTGCCAGCAGTACAACAGGGATGGGCACAGATACGCAGTATTTT.